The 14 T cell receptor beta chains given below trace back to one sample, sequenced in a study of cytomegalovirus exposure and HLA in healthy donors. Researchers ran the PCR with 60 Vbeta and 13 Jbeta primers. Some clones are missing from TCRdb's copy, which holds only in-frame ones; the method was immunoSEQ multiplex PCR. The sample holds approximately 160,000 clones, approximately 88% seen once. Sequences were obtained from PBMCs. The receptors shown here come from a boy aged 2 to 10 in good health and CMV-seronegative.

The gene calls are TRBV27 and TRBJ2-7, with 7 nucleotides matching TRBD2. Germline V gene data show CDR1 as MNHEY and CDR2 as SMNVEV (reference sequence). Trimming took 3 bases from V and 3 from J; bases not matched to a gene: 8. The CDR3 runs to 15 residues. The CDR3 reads CASSLLGGRIYEQYF. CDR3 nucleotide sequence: TGTGCCAGCAGTTTGTTAGGCGGGAGAATCTACGAGCAGTACTTC.

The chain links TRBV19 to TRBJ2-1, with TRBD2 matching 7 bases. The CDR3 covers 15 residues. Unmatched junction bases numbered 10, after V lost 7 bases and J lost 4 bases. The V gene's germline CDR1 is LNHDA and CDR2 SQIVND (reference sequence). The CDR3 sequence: CASTLESAGYNEQFF. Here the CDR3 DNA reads TGTGCCAGTACCCTCGAATCAGCGGGATACAATGAGCAGTTCTTC.

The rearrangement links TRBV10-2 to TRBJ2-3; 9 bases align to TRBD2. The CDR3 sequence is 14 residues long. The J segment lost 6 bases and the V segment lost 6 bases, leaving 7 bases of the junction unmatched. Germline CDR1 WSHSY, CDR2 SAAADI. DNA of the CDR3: TGCGCCAGCAGACCCGGGACTAGCCTGGATACGCAGTATTTT. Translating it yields CASRPGTSLDTQYF.

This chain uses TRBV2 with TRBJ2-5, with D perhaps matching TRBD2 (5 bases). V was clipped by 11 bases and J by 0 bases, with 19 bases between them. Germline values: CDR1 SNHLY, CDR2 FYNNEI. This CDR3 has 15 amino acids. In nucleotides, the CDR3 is TGTGCCTCCAGTGGCCCAGCGGCGTACCAAGAGACCCAGTACTTC. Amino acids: CASSGPAAYQETQYF. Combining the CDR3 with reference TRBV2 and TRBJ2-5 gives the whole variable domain EPEVTQTPSHQVTQMGQEVILRCVPISNHLYFYWYRQILGQKVEFLVSFYNNEISEKSEIFDDQFSVERPDGSNFTLKIRSTKLEDSAMYFCASSGPAAYQETQYFGPGTRLLVL.

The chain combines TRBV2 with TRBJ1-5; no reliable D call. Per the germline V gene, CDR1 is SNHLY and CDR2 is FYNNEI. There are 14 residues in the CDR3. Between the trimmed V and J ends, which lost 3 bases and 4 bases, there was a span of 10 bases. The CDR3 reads CASSEMEGNQPQHF. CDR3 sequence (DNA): TGTGCCAGCAGTGAGATGGAGGGTAATCAGCCCCAGCATTTT.

CDR3 DNA sequence: TGCGCCAGCAGCCAAGATTCACTAGCGGGGGCCTACGAGCAGTACTTC. Protein sequence: CASSQDSLAGAYEQYF. The gene calls are TRBV4-1 and TRBJ2-7; the match to TRBD2 covers 11 bases. J lost 2 bases, V lost 0 bases, and 3 bases had no gene match. The CDR3 runs 16 residues. Germline assignment: CDR1 MGHRA and CDR2 YSYEKL.

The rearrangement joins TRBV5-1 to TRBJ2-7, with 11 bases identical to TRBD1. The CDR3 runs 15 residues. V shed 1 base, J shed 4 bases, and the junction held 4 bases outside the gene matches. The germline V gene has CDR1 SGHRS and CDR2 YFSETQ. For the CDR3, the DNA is TGCGCCAGCAGCTTGCGGGACAGGGGGATATACGAGCAGTACTTC. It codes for CASSLRDRGIYEQYF.

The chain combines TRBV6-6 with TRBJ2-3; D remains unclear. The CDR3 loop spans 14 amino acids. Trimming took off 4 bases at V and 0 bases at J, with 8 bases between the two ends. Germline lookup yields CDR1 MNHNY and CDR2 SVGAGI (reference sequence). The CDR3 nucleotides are TGTGCCAGCAGTTTTTCGCGTAGCACAGATACGCAGTATTTT. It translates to CASSFSRSTDTQYF.

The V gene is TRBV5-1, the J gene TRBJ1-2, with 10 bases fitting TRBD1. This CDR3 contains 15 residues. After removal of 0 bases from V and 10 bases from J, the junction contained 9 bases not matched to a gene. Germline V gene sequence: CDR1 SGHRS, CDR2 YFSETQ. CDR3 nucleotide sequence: TGCGCCAGCAGCTTGGCGGGACAGGGGTACTTTTTCTACACCTTC. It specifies CASSLAGQGYFFYTF. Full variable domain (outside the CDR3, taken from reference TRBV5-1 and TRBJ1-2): KAGVTQTPRYLIKTRGQQVTLSCSPISGHRSVSWYQQTPGQGLQFLFEYFSETQRNKGNFPGRFSGRQFSNSRSEMNVSTLELGDSALYLCASSLAGQGYFFYTFGSGTRLTVV.

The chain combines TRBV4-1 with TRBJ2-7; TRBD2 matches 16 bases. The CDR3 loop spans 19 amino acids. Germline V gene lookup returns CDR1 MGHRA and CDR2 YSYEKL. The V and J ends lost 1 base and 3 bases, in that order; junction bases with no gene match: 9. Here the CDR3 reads CASSQVSGTSGRALYEQYF. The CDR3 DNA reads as TGCGCCAGCAGCCAAGTCTCCGGGACTAGCGGGAGGGCTCTCTACGAGCAGTACTTC.

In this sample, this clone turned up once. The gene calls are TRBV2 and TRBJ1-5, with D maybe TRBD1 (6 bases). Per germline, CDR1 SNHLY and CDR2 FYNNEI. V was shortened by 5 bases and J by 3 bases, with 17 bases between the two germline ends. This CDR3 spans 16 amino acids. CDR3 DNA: TGTGCCAGCAGTTCACAGGGAGGGGCCGACAATCAGCCCCAGCATTTT. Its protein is CASSSQGGADNQPQHF.

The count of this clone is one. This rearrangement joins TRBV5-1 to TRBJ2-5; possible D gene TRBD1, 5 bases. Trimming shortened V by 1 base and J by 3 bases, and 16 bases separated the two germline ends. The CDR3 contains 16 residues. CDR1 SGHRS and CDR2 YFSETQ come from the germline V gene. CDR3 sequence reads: CASSLSYDPGKETQYF. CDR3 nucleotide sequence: TGCGCCAGCAGCTTGTCCTACGATCCAGGGAAAGAGACCCAGTACTTC.

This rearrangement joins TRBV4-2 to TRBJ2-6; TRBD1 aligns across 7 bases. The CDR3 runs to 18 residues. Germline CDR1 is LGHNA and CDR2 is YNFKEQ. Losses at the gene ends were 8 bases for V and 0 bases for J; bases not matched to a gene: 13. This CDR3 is CASGGDGQAISGANVLTF. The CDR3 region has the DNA TGTGCCAGCGGGGGTGATGGACAGGCGATCTCTGGGGCCAACGTCCTGACTTTC.

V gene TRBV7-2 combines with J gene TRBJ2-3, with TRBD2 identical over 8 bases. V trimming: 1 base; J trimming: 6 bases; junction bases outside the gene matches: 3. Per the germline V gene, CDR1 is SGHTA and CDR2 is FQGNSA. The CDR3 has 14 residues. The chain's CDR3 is CASSLELAVDTQYF. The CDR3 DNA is TGTGCCAGCAGCTTAGAACTAGCGGTTGATACGCAGTATTTT. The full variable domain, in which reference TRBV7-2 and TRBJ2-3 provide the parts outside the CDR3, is GAGVSQSPSNKVTEKGKDVELRCDPISGHTALYWYRQSLGQGLEFLIYFQGNSAPDKSGLPSDRFSAERTGGSVSTLTIQRTQQEDSAVYLCASSLELAVDTQYFGPGTRLTVL.